A single sample gave rise to the 9 T cell receptor beta chains below, sequenced in a study of blood T cell repertoires in COVID-19. Some clones are missing from TCRdb's copy, which holds only in-frame ones; the method was immunoSEQ multiplex PCR. The table lists about 140,000 clones, roughly 86% of them singletons. Sequences were obtained from peripheral blood. The receptors here all came from a woman aged 55 to 70 with acute or convalescent COVID-19.

The rearrangement uses TRBV6-1 and TRBJ2-7, with D possibly being TRBD1 (5 bases). CDR3 length: 12 amino acids. CDR1 MNHNS and CDR2 SASEGT come from the germline V gene. Trimming removed 5 bases from V and 6 bases from J, with 11 bases in between. In DNA form, the CDR3 reads TGTGCCAGCAGTTATGATAGGGGCGAGCAGTACTTC. Encoded protein: CASSYDRGEQYF.

The rearrangement joins TRBV28 to TRBJ1-5, with 7 bases aligning to TRBD1. The germline CDR1 and CDR2 sequences are MDHEN and SYDVKM. The ends lost 6 bases at V and 2 bases at J; junction bases unmatched: 13. This CDR3 contains 17 residues. The CDR3 is CASRDLTGDGGNQPQHF. The DNA for the CDR3 is TGTGCCAGCAGAGACTTAACAGGGGATGGAGGCAATCAGCCCCAGCATTTT.

The chain couples TRBV7-2 to TRBJ2-3; D may be TRBD2 (6 bases). Germline CDR1 SGHTA, CDR2 FQGNSA. This CDR3 comprises 13 residues. V was pared by 3 bases and J by 6 bases, with 10 bases between. The CDR3: CASSLAGPDTQYF. The CDR3 nucleotides read TGTGCCAGCAGCTTGGCGGGGCCGGATACGCAGTATTTT.

This chain connects TRBV5-4 to TRBJ1-2; TRBD1 aligns across 7 bases. Germline lookup yields CDR1 SGHNT and CDR2 YYREEE (reference sequence). The CDR3 length is 14 residues. The ends lost 4 bases at V and 2 bases at J; junction bases unmatched: 5. CDR3 in amino acids: CASSPLTGNYGYTF. DNA for the CDR3: TGTGCCAGCAGCCCCCTGACAGGGAACTATGGCTACACCTTC. Complete variable domain (other parts from reference TRBV5-4 and TRBJ1-2): ETGVTQSPTHLIKTRGQQVTLRCSSQSGHNTVSWYQQALGQGPQFIFQYYREEENGRGNFPPRFSGLQFPNYSSELNVNALELDDSALYLCASSPLTGNYGYTFGSGTRLTVV.

This chain connects TRBV12-5 to TRBJ2-1; 8 positions match TRBD1. The CDR3 is made up of 15 amino acids. The germline V gene encodes CDR1 LGHNT and CDR2 FRNRAP. Germline trimming cut 2 bases from V and 3 bases from J; bases unmatched to any gene: 3. The chain's CDR3 is CASGLPGGSYNEQFF. DNA for the CDR3: TGTGCTAGTGGTTTGCCAGGGGGCAGCTACAATGAGCAGTTCTTC.

The genes are TRBV7-9 and TRBJ1-3; TRBD1 matches at 8 bases. The CDR3 sequence is 17 residues long. Germline V gene lookup returns CDR1 SEHNR and CDR2 FQNEAQ (reference sequence). V lost 5 bases and J lost 0; bases outside the gene matches: 9. The DNA for the CDR3 is TGTGCCAGCAGCCCGGGACAGGACATAACCTCTGGAAACACCATATATTTT. Protein: CASSPGQDITSGNTIYF. The full variable domain, its missing parts supplied by reference TRBV7-9 and TRBJ1-3, is DTGVSQNPRHKITKRGQNVTFRCDPISEHNRLYWYRQTLGQGPEFLTYFQNEAQLEKSRLLSDRFSAERPKGSFSTLEIQRTEQGDSAMYLCASSPGQDITSGNTIYFGEGSWLTVV.

The chain joins TRBV11-2 to TRBJ2-2; D is perhaps TRBD2 (6 bases). V lost 3 bases, J lost 6 bases, and 17 bases lay in between. The CDR3 spans 16 residues. Looked up from germline, CDR1 is SGHAT and CDR2 is FQNNGV. The CDR3 bases are TGTGCCAGCAGCTTGTTATTAGCGGTAGTGCCCGGGGAGCTGTTTTTT. The encoded protein is CASSLLLAVVPGELFF.

The V gene is TRBV11-3, the J gene TRBJ2-7; D is uncertain. Trimming left V 0 bases short and J 5 bases short, with 8 bases between. Germline V gene sequence: CDR1 SGHNT, CDR2 YENEEA. The CDR3 totals 13 residues. CDR3 residues: CASSLEMTHEQYF. The CDR3, as DNA: TGTGCCAGCAGCTTAGAGATGACTCACGAGCAGTACTTC.

This chain connects TRBV5-1 to TRBJ2-3; TRBD1 matches at 8 bases. The CDR3 runs to 16 residues. The V gene's germline CDR1 is SGHRS and CDR2 YFSETQ. V shed 4 bases, J shed 0 bases, and the junction held 7 bases outside the gene matches. CDR3 nucleotide sequence: TGCGCCAGCAGCCCAGACAGGGGACGGAGCACAGATACGCAGTATTTT. This encodes CASSPDRGRSTDTQYF. Variable domain in full (rest from reference TRBV5-1 and TRBJ2-3): KAGVTQTPRYLIKTRGQQVTLSCSPISGHRSVSWYQQTPGQGLQFLFEYFSETQRNKGNFPGRFSGRQFSNSRSEMNVSTLELGDSALYLCASSPDRGRSTDTQYFGPGTRLTVL.